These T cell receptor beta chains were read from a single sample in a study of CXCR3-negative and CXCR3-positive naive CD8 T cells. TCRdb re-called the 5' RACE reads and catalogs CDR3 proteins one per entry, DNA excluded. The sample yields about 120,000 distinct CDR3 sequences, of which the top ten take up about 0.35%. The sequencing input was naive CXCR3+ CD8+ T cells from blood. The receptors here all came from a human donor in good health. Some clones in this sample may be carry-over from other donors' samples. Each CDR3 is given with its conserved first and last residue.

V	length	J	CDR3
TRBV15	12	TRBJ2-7	CATDPKFYEQYF
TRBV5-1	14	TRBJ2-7	CASSFEGSTYDQYF
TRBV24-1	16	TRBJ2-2	CATSAWDRVNTGELFF
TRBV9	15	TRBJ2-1	CASSGGTSALYEQFF
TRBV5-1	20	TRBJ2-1	CASSLAGRHISGRGGNEQFF
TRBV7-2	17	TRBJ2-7	CASSLVGLAGGLNEQYF
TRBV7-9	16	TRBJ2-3	CASSFARGYGTDTQYF
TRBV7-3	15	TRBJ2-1	CASSLMGGALNEQFF
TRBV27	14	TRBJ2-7	CASSYSGTGDEQYF
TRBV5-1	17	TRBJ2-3	CASSLQGQGQISDTQYF
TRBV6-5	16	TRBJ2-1	CASSPLVGGDYNEQFF
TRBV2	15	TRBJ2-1	CASTRGRGTFNEQFF
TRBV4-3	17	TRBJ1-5	CASSQDLMGPSNQPQHF
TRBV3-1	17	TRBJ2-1	CASSQELVAGVYNEQFF
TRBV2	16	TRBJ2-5	CASSDAPIAGGETQYF
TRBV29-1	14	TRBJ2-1	CSVRLDRNSGEQFF
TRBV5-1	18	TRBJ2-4	CASRYRTSGSDTKNIQYF
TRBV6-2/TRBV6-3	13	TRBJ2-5	CASSYSGVETQYF
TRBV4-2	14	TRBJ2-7	CASSQDTTEYEQYF
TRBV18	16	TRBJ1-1	CASSPFGGRSVAEAFF
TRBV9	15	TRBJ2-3	CASSVDGDSTDTQYF
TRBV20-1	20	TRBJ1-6	CSARDFTLGAPGSYNSPLHF
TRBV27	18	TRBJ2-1	CASSLLARTGVAYNEQFF
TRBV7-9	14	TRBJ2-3	CASSAPPPADTQYF
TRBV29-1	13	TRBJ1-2	CSVAGGASYGYTF
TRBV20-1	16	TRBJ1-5	CSATKAMAPGILAQHF
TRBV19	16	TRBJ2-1	CASNPSYIALYNEQFF